The rows below give T cell receptor beta chains drawn from one sample of a study of T cells in Graves' hyperthyroidism and ophthalmopathy. In TCRdb, the multiplex PCR reads were re-called with MiXCR into one record per CDR3 protein. The sample includes 530,000 or so distinct CDR3 sequences, 46% of them seen just once. The sequencing sample was made of peripheral blood or thyroid tissue (not recorded which). These receptors were obtained from a woman younger than 35 with Graves' hyperthyroidism. CDR3s include the opening cysteine and the closing phenylalanine or tryptophan. D genes are given only for firm matches. A clone size is listed for some rows: how often the clone was seen (once, few, many), or a class if it is expanded.

CDR3aa: CASSLVGGNYGYTF
CDR3nt: TGTGCCAGCAGCTTGGTTGGGGGTAACTATGGCTACACCTTC
abundance: many
d_gene: -
j_gene: TRBJ1-2
len: 14
v_gene: TRBV11-2

CDR3aa: CAISKTGEQGYGYTF
CDR3nt: TGTGCCATCAGCAAGACAGGGGAACAAGGGTATGGCTACACCTTC
abundance: -
d_gene: TRBD1
j_gene: TRBJ1-2
len: 15
v_gene: TRBV10-3

CDR3aa: CASSYLGALQPQHF
CDR3nt: TGTGCCAGCAGTTACCTGGGGGCCCTTCAGCCCCAGCATTTT
abundance: many
d_gene: -
j_gene: TRBJ1-5
len: 14
v_gene: TRBV6-5

CDR3aa: CASNEDSIYNEQFF
CDR3nt: TGTGCCAGTAATGAAGACAGTATATACAATGAGCAGTTCTTC
abundance: -
d_gene: -
j_gene: TRBJ2-1
len: 14
v_gene: TRBV19

CDR3aa: CASSPGRGGRNTEAFF
CDR3nt: TGTGCCAGCAGCCCTGGTAGAGGGGGCAGGAACACTGAAGCTTTCTTT
abundance: many
d_gene: TRBD1
j_gene: TRBJ1-1
len: 16
v_gene: TRBV7-6

CDR3aa: CSVEAGGTSVSDTQYF
CDR3nt: TGCAGCGTTGAAGCCGGAGGGACTAGCGTCTCAGATACGCAGTATTTT
abundance: few
d_gene: TRBD2
j_gene: TRBJ2-3
len: 16
v_gene: TRBV29-1

CDR3aa: CASSSGRIYEQYF
CDR3nt: TGTGCCAGCAGCTCCGGACGGATCTACGAGCAGTACTTC
abundance: -
d_gene: -
j_gene: TRBJ2-7
len: 13
v_gene: TRBV7-8

CDR3aa: CASMPELGTSGYEQYF
CDR3nt: TGTGCCAGTATGCCCGAACTCGGGACTAGCGGCTACGAGCAGTACTTC
abundance: many
d_gene: TRBD2
j_gene: TRBJ2-7
len: 16
v_gene: TRBV19

CDR3aa: CASRLLGVGELFF
CDR3nt: TGTGCCAGCAGACTCCTTGGTGTCGGGGAGCTGTTTTTT
abundance: many
d_gene: -
j_gene: TRBJ2-2
len: 13
v_gene: TRBV6-5

CDR3aa: CASGDSPVNEQFF
CDR3nt: TGTGCCAGCGGGGATTCGCCGGTAAATGAGCAGTTCTTC
abundance: -
d_gene: -
j_gene: TRBJ2-1
len: 13
v_gene: TRBV7-2

CDR3aa: CSVGTTGLYEQYF
CDR3nt: TGCAGCGTTGGGACGACAGGGCTCTACGAGCAGTACTTC
abundance: many
d_gene: TRBD1
j_gene: TRBJ2-7
len: 13
v_gene: TRBV29-1

CDR3aa: CASSRGTESHEQYF
CDR3nt: TGCGCCAGCAGCCGCGGGACGGAATCACACGAGCAGTACTTC
abundance: many
d_gene: -
j_gene: TRBJ2-7
len: 14
v_gene: TRBV5-1

CDR3aa: CASSYGTGYTGELFF
CDR3nt: TGTGCCAGCAGTTATGGGACAGGGTACACCGGGGAGCTGTTTTTT
abundance: many
d_gene: TRBD1
j_gene: TRBJ2-2
len: 15
v_gene: TRBV6-5

CDR3aa: CATSRTLSTDTQYF
CDR3nt: TGTGCCACCAGCAGAACCCTAAGCACAGATACGCAGTATTTT
abundance: few
d_gene: -
j_gene: TRBJ2-3
len: 14
v_gene: TRBV15

CDR3aa: CASSIGGQGAGEPFF
CDR3nt: TGTGCCAGTAGTATAGGAGGACAGGGGGCCGGGGAGCCGTTTTTT
abundance: -
d_gene: TRBD1
j_gene: TRBJ2-2
len: 15
v_gene: TRBV19

CDR3aa: CASSRDRAGQYF
CDR3nt: TGTGCCAGCAGTCGGGACAGGGCCGGGCAGTACTTC
abundance: once
d_gene: TRBD1
j_gene: TRBJ2-7
len: 12
v_gene: TRBV7-9

CDR3aa: CASSVVGGTGANVLTF
CDR3nt: TGTGCCAGCAGCGTGGTCGGAGGGACTGGGGCCAACGTCCTGACTTTC
abundance: many
d_gene: -
j_gene: TRBJ2-6
len: 16
v_gene: TRBV2

CDR3aa: CAISVRQGQAYEQYF
CDR3nt: TGTGCCATCAGTGTTCGCCAGGGGCAAGCCTACGAGCAGTACTTC
abundance: many
d_gene: -
j_gene: TRBJ2-7
len: 15
v_gene: TRBV10-3

CDR3aa: CATSDSGTGMNTEAFF
CDR3nt: TGTGCCACCAGTGATTCCGGGACAGGGATGAACACTGAAGCTTTCTTT
abundance: -
d_gene: TRBD1
j_gene: TRBJ1-1
len: 16
v_gene: TRBV24-1

CDR3aa: CASSLSAGAGNTIYF
CDR3nt: TGTGCCAGCAGTTTATCGGCAGGGGCCGGAAACACCATATATTTT
abundance: -
d_gene: -
j_gene: TRBJ1-3
len: 15
v_gene: TRBV27

CDR3aa: CASSPRLAGVYEQYF
CDR3nt: TGTGCCAGCAGCCCCCGACTAGCGGGAGTTTACGAGCAGTACTTC
abundance: -
d_gene: TRBD2
j_gene: TRBJ2-7
len: 15
v_gene: TRBV5-1

CDR3aa: CASSFSVAGELFF
CDR3nt: TGTGCCAGCAGCTTTAGCGTCGCCGGGGAGCTGTTTTTT
abundance: -
d_gene: -
j_gene: TRBJ2-2
len: 13
v_gene: TRBV7-3

CDR3aa: CASSIRLAGGGEQFF
CDR3nt: TGTGCCAGCAGCATCCGACTAGCGGGAGGAGGAGAGCAGTTCTTC
abundance: -
d_gene: TRBD2
j_gene: TRBJ2-1
len: 15
v_gene: TRBV7-2

CDR3aa: CASSLAGTGDDGYTF
CDR3nt: TGTGCCAGCAGCTTGGCCGGTACAGGGGATGACGGCTACACCTTC
abundance: many
d_gene: TRBD1
j_gene: TRBJ1-2
len: 15
v_gene: TRBV5-8

CDR3aa: CACSARESYEQYF
CDR3nt: -
abundance: -
d_gene: -
j_gene: TRBJ2-7
len: 13
v_gene: TRBV25-1

CDR3aa: CATSDPSTDTQYF
CDR3nt: TGTGCCACCAGTGATCCCAGCACAGATACGCAGTATTTT
abundance: -
d_gene: -
j_gene: TRBJ2-3
len: 13
v_gene: TRBV24-1

CDR3aa: CATSDPRPGLAENEQFF
CDR3nt: TGTGCCACCAGTGACCCCAGACCGGGACTAGCGGAAAATGAGCAGTTCTTC
abundance: -
d_gene: TRBD2
j_gene: TRBJ2-1
len: 17
v_gene: TRBV24-1

CDR3aa: CSADPGLARGKYNEQFF
CDR3nt: TGCAGTGCTGATCCGGGACTAGCGAGAGGGAAGTACAATGAGCAGTTCTTC
abundance: once
d_gene: TRBD2
j_gene: TRBJ2-1
len: 17
v_gene: TRBV20-1

CDR3aa: CSVEISWTGLGPTTGNTIYF
CDR3nt: TGCAGCGTTGAAATATCCTGGACAGGGTTGGGACCGACCACTGGAAACACCATATATTTT
abundance: many
d_gene: TRBD1
j_gene: TRBJ1-3
len: 20
v_gene: TRBV29-1

CDR3aa: CSALGGSSYEQYF
CDR3nt: TGCAGTGCACTGGGCGGGAGCTCCTACGAGCAGTACTTC
abundance: many
d_gene: TRBD2
j_gene: TRBJ2-7
len: 13
v_gene: TRBV20-1

CDR3aa: CASSLGGLWRVGYTF
CDR3nt: TGCGCCAGCAGCTTGGGGGGGCTCTGGAGGGTCGGCTACACCTTC
abundance: -
d_gene: -
j_gene: TRBJ1-2
len: 15
v_gene: TRBV5-1

CDR3aa: CATSPREADTQYF
CDR3nt: TGTGCCACCAGTCCCAGGGAAGCAGATACGCAGTATTTT
abundance: -
d_gene: -
j_gene: TRBJ2-3
len: 13
v_gene: TRBV24-1

CDR3aa: CASSLARDINTEAFF
CDR3nt: TGTGCCAGCAGCTTAGCACGGGACATCAACACTGAAGCTTTCTTT
abundance: many
d_gene: -
j_gene: TRBJ1-1
len: 15
v_gene: TRBV7-9

CDR3aa: CASGLVLGGETQYF
CDR3nt: TGTGCTAGTGGTTTGGTACTAGGGGGAGAGACCCAGTACTTC
abundance: -
d_gene: -
j_gene: TRBJ2-5
len: 14
v_gene: TRBV12-5

CDR3aa: CASSLAGGRLSQPQHF
CDR3nt: TGTGCCAGCAGCTTAGCAGGGGGCCGTCTAAGCCAGCCCCAGCATTTT
abundance: many
d_gene: TRBD1
j_gene: TRBJ1-5
len: 16
v_gene: TRBV7-8

CDR3aa: CSARDRQGDQPQHF
CDR3nt: TGCAGTGCTAGAGATCGGCAGGGAGATCAGCCCCAGCATTTT
abundance: many
d_gene: -
j_gene: TRBJ1-5
len: 14
v_gene: TRBV20-1

CDR3aa: CATSRDLLRDAGNTIYF
CDR3nt: TGTGCCACCAGCAGAGATTTGTTAAGGGACGCCGGAAACACCATATATTTT
abundance: many
d_gene: -
j_gene: TRBJ1-3
len: 17
v_gene: TRBV15

CDR3aa: CASTAYTGPNEKLFF
CDR3nt: TGCGCCAGCACGGCCTATACAGGCCCTAATGAAAAACTGTTTTTT
abundance: -
d_gene: -
j_gene: TRBJ1-4
len: 15
v_gene: TRBV5-1

CDR3aa: CSARDYVGNQPQHF
CDR3nt: TGCAGTGCTAGAGATTATGTGGGCAATCAGCCCCAGCATTTT
abundance: many
d_gene: -
j_gene: TRBJ1-5
len: 14
v_gene: TRBV20-1

CDR3aa: CASSLETGANTEAFF
CDR3nt: TGCGCCAGCAGCTTGGAGACAGGGGCGAACACTGAAGCTTTCTTT
abundance: many
d_gene: TRBD1
j_gene: TRBJ1-1
len: 15
v_gene: TRBV5-1

CDR3aa: CASSWGRYSPLHF
CDR3nt: TGTGCCAGCAGTTGGGGCAGGTATTCACCCCTCCACTTT
abundance: many
d_gene: -
j_gene: TRBJ1-6
len: 13
v_gene: TRBV27

CDR3aa: CASRQQGFEAFF
CDR3nt: TGCGCCAGCAGGCAACAGGGGTTTGAAGCTTTCTTT
abundance: -
d_gene: TRBD1
j_gene: TRBJ1-1
len: 12
v_gene: TRBV5-1

CDR3aa: CATSEPGGWETRYF
CDR3nt: TGTGCCACCAGTGAACCAGGGGGCTGGGAGACCCGGTACTTC
abundance: -
d_gene: TRBD1
j_gene: TRBJ2-5
len: 14
v_gene: TRBV24-1